The next 27 T cell receptor beta chains were all read from a single sample in a study of cytomegalovirus exposure and HLA in healthy donors. It was with 60 Vbeta and 13 Jbeta primers that the PCR ran. Here immunoSEQ multiplex PCR was the method, and the copy in TCRdb shows in-frame clones only, minus some. The sample gives 100,000 to 150,000 clones, about four fifths of which show up once; under 9.5% is in the top ten. The sequencing sample was made of PBMCs. These receptors came from a woman aged 45-65 years in good health and CMV-seropositive.

V usage is TRBV5-1 and J usage is TRBJ1-1; TRBD1 aligns across 12 bases. The CDR3 consists of 15 residues. With 3 bases clipped from V and 6 bases from J, the junction kept 6 bases outside the gene matches. Germline V gene lookup returns CDR1 SGHRS and CDR2 YFSETQ. This CDR3 is CASSSPGQGASEAFF. The DNA for the CDR3 is TGCGCCAGCAGCTCTCCGGGACAGGGGGCGTCTGAAGCTTTCTTT.

The chain has TRBV18 and TRBJ2-7; D might be TRBD2 (6 bases). V gave up 2 bases and J gave up 0 bases, with 14 bases separating them. The CDR3 contains 16 residues. Germline CDR1 is KGHSH and CDR2 is LQKENI. Here the CDR3 DNA reads TGTGCCAGCTCACCAGTATCGGGGGTGAGCTCCTACGAGCAGTACTTC. Encoded protein: CASSPVSGVSSYEQYF.

The chain recombines TRBV7-2 with TRBJ2-3, with 9 bases identical to TRBD2. The V segment lost 3 bases and the J segment 0 bases; nucleotides outside the gene matches: 10. The CDR3 extends over 18 amino acids. Germline CDR1 SGHTA, CDR2 FQGNSA. CDR3 residues: CASSFLAGSTYSTDTQYF. DNA for the CDR3: TGTGCCAGCAGCTTTCTAGCGGGGTCTACCTATAGCACAGATACGCAGTATTTT.

The V and J genes are TRBV29-1 and TRBJ2-3, with a weak D call TRBD2 (6 bases). This CDR3 has 16 amino acids. The ends were cut back, 1 base at V and 0 bases at J, with 14 bases in the middle. The germline gives CDR1 SQVTM, CDR2 ANQGSEA. The chain's CDR3 is CSVEGHEGTSTDTQYF. The CDR3 bases are TGCAGCGTTGAAGGCCATGAGGGGACTAGCACAGATACGCAGTATTTT.

The chain carries TRBV4-3 and TRBJ1-4; 9 positions match TRBD1. Losses at the gene ends were 3 bases for V and 9 bases for J; bases not matched to a gene: 11. CDR3 length: 16 amino acids. Germline CDR1 reads LGHNA; CDR2 reads YSLEER. The CDR3: CASSHSLRDRAKKLFF. DNA for the CDR3: TGCGCCAGCAGCCATTCGCTACGGGACAGGGCTAAAAAACTGTTTTTT.

The rearrangement links TRBV19 to TRBJ1-2, with no clear D. Looked up from germline, CDR1 is LNHDA and CDR2 is SQIVND (reference sequence). CDR3 size: 13 residues. The ends were cut back, 9 bases at V and 4 bases at J, with 15 bases in the middle. The CDR3 DNA follows: TGTGCCAGCTCCCTCGGAGGCATCTATGGCTACACCTTC. It encodes CASSLGGIYGYTF. The whole variable domain, filled in from reference TRBV19 and TRBJ1-2, reads DGGITQSPKYLFRKEGQNVTLSCEQNLNHDAMYWYRQDPGQGLRLIYYSQIVNDFQKGDIAEGYSVSREKKESFPLTVTSAQKNPTAFYLCASSLGGIYGYTFGSGTRLTVV.

The chain combines TRBV13 with TRBJ2-3; 8 nucleotides agree with TRBD2. V lost 5 bases to trimming and J lost 2 bases; unmatched junction nucleotides: 9. The CDR3 is 16 residues long. CDR1 and CDR2 (germline): PRHDT, FYEKMQ (reference sequence). In DNA, the CDR3 is TGTGCCAGCAGCGAAGGGGTCGGGGGGGCCACAGATACGCAGTATTTT. It translates to CASSEGVGGATDTQYF.

V gene TRBV4-2 combines with J gene TRBJ1-2; weak D call: TRBD1 (6 bases). The length of the CDR3 is 16 residues. Trimming removed 0 bases from V and 0 bases from J, with 11 bases in between. CDR1 and CDR2 from the germline V gene are LGHNA and YNFKEQ. DNA of the CDR3: TGTGCCAGCAGCCAAGAGGGGGGGCAGCCTAACTATGGCTACACCTTC. Residues: CASSQEGGQPNYGYTF.

The CDR3 loop reads CASRQGGNSPLHF. The CDR3 DNA sequence: TGTGCCAGCCGACAGGGTGGTAATTCACCCCTCCACTTT. This rearrangement joins TRBV27 to TRBJ1-6; 7 bases align to TRBD1. J gave up 6 bases and V 8 bases, and 4 bases lay outside the gene matches. The CDR3 extends over 13 amino acids. Germline V gives CDR1 MNHEY, CDR2 SMNVEV (reference sequence).

The chain is built from TRBV6-5 and TRBJ2-5; 9 bases match TRBD2. The V gene's germline CDR1 is MNHEY and CDR2 SVGAGI. The CDR3 spans 15 residues. V shed 6 bases, J shed 5 bases, and the junction held 10 bases outside the gene matches. CDR3 DNA sequence: TGTGCCAGCAGGGGGGTTGACAGCGGGAGGGAGACCCAGTACTTC. Residues: CASRGVDSGRETQYF.

This chain uses TRBV5-1 with TRBJ2-1, with 8 bases aligning to TRBD2. Germline CDR1 SGHRS, CDR2 YFSETQ. This CDR3 comprises 17 residues. The ends lost 2 bases at V and 0 bases at J; junction bases unmatched: 7. As DNA, the CDR3 is TGCGCCAGCAGCTTCCTTCCCGGGACTAGCTCCTACAATGAGCAGTTCTTC. Protein product: CASSFLPGTSSYNEQFF.

J is TRBJ1-2 and V is TRBV4-2; possibly TRBD1 for D (6 bases). Trimming took 4 bases from V and 2 from J, leaving 11 bases between them. Germline V gene data show CDR1 as LGHNA and CDR2 as YNFKEQ. This CDR3 has 14 residues. CDR3 amino acids: CASSRLDRNYGYTF. In DNA form, the CDR3 reads TGTGCCAGCAGCCGCCTCGACAGGAACTATGGCTACACCTTC.

The DNA of the CDR3 is TGCGCCAGCAGCTCCGCTCTAGCGGGAGTCCCCTACGAGCAGTACTTC. Its protein product is CASSSALAGVPYEQYF. The chain recombines TRBV5-1 with TRBJ2-7; 10 nucleotides line up with TRBD2. CDR1 is SGHRS, CDR2 YFSETQ, per germline. The CDR3 totals 16 residues. The J segment lost 2 bases and the V segment lost 3 bases, leaving 8 bases of the junction unmatched.

This chain connects TRBV21-1 to TRBJ2-7; the table's D call TRBD2 went unverified against the DNA. TRBV21-1 is reported as a pseudogene. The CDR3 is 16 residues long. CDR3 in DNA: TGTGCCAGCAGCAAAATAGGTGAGCGGGTCTCCTACGAGCAGTACTTC. It is translated as CASSKIGERVSYEQYF.

V is TRBV14 and J is TRBJ2-5, with D perhaps matching TRBD2 (5 bases). The V end was cut by 5 bases, the J end by 2 bases, with 15 bases between. The CDR3 consists of 15 residues. Germline-derived CDR1 and CDR2 are SGHDN and FVKESK. The chain's CDR3 is CASSRMYGMQETQYF. The CDR3 DNA follows: TGTGCCAGCAGCAGGATGTACGGGATGCAAGAGACCCAGTACTTC.

J is TRBJ2-5 and V is TRBV5-4; TRBD2 agrees at 7 bases. Germline trimming cut 5 bases from V and 11 bases from J; bases unmatched to any gene: 15. Germline V CDR1 and CDR2: SGHNT, YYREEE (reference sequence). The CDR3 has 14 residues. The CDR3 DNA sequence: TGTGCCAGCAGTCCCTCGGGCGGGGCGGGGGAGCAGTACTTC. Encoded protein: CASSPSGGAGEQYF. Full variable domain (missing parts from reference TRBV5-4 and TRBJ2-5): ETGVTQSPTHLIKTRGQQVTLRCSSQSGHNTVSWYQQALGQGPQFIFQYYREEENGRGNFPPRFSGLQFPNYSSELNVNALELDDSALYLCASSPSGGAGEQYFGPGTRLLVL.

The chain carries TRBV9 and TRBJ2-1; tentatively, D is TRBD2 (5 bases). CDR1 and CDR2 from the germline V gene are SGDLS and YYNGEE. Trimming removed 2 bases at V and 8 bases at J, with 20 bases between. The CDR3 contains 16 residues. As DNA, the CDR3 is TGTGCCAGCAGCGTGCGGGCTACCCGCGGTTGGGATGAGCAGTTCTTC. This codes for CASSVRATRGWDEQFF.

This clone was seen once. The V call is TRBV10-3, the J call TRBJ2-3, with 9 bases aligning to TRBD2. J lost 7 bases, V lost 8 bases, and 13 bases had no gene match. Germline CDR1 ENHRY, CDR2 SYGVKD. CDR3 length equals 15 residues. CDR3 DNA sequence: TGTGCCATCTCCCGCGGGCTAGCGGGGCCGAATACGCAGTATTTT. This translates into CAISRGLAGPNTQYF.

This clone was detected only a few times. The CDR3 sequence: CASSQEEGGHTYNEQFF. In DNA form, the CDR3 reads TGTGCCAGCAGCCAAGAAGAAGGAGGCCATACATACAATGAGCAGTTCTTC. The chain links TRBV4-2 to TRBJ2-1, with a tentative D call TRBD2 (5 bases). The length of the CDR3 is 17 residues. Germline values: CDR1 LGHNA, CDR2 YNFKEQ. Trimming took off 0 bases at V and 4 bases at J, with 16 bases between the two ends.

CDR3: CASGTGGGGTDTQYF. The CDR3 DNA reads TGTGCCAGCGGGACCGGCGGGGGGGGCACAGATACGCAGTATTTT. The V gene is TRBV6-1, the J gene TRBJ2-3, with 9 nucleotides matching TRBD2. CDR3 size: 15 residues. After removal of 8 bases from V and 1 base from J, the junction contained 7 bases not matched to a gene. Per the germline V gene, CDR1 is MNHNS and CDR2 is SASEGT.

V and J are TRBV7-9 and TRBJ2-4; D possibly corresponds to TRBD2 (6 bases). The CDR3 consists of 15 residues. The ends were cut back, 5 bases at V and 6 bases at J, with 17 bases in the middle. CDR1 and CDR2 from the germline V gene are SEHNR and FQNEAQ (reference sequence). The CDR3 bases are TGTGCCAGCAGCCCGTGGGCGGGGCGAGGAAACATTCAGTACTTC. It encodes CASSPWAGRGNIQYF.

This clone was recorded a few times. The gene calls are TRBV30 and TRBJ1-3, with unresolved D. CDR1 is GTSNPN and CDR2 is SVGIG in the germline V gene (reference sequence). V dropped 2 bases and J dropped 0 bases, with 5 bases sitting between them. The CDR3 runs 13 residues. CDR3 in amino acids: CAWSRGSGNTIYF. CDR3 bases: TGTGCCTGGAGTCGGGGCTCTGGAAACACCATATATTTT.

The chain links TRBV5-4 to TRBJ1-1; 7 bases line up with TRBD1. The CDR3 has 15 residues. Germline values: CDR1 SGHNT, CDR2 YYREEE (reference sequence). J gave up 1 base and V 4 bases, and 7 bases lay outside the gene matches. CDR3 DNA: TGTGCCAGCAGCCGGGGACAGACCACGAACACTGAAGCTTTCTTT. Amino acid sequence: CASSRGQTTNTEAFF.

There are many counts of this clone. The chain is built from TRBV18 and TRBJ2-1, with 10 bases identical to TRBD2. The germline CDR1 and CDR2 sequences are KGHSH and LQKENI. CDR3 length: 16 amino acids. J was trimmed by 10 bases and V by 3 bases; bases with no gene match: 12. CDR3: CASSPPGSGRSGEQFF. As DNA, the CDR3 is TGTGCCAGCTCACCCCCGGGTAGCGGGAGGTCTGGGGAGCAGTTCTTC.

The V call is TRBV29-1, the J call TRBJ2-2; 8 nucleotides agree with TRBD2. V was clipped by 2 bases and J by 7 bases; unmatched bases: 3. This CDR3 contains 13 residues. Germline CDR1 reads SQVTM; CDR2 reads ANQGSEA. The CDR3 DNA reads as TGCAGCGTTGAACTCCGGGAGGGCGGGGAGCTGTTTTTT. Its protein is CSVELREGGELFF.

The chain combines TRBV25-1 with TRBJ2-5; TRBD2 might be the D (6 bases). Trimming removed 8 bases at V and 5 bases at J, with 27 bases between. The CDR3 is made up of 17 amino acids. CDR1 is MGHDK, CDR2 SYGVNS, per germline. CDR3 protein: CASSFRSGSLLGETQYF. The CDR3 nucleotides are TGTGCCAGCTCCTTCAGGAGCGGGTCACTACTAGGGGAGACCCAGTACTTC.

J is TRBJ1-1 and V is TRBV10-2; 10 bases are a match to TRBD1. There are 15 residues in the CDR3. The ends lost 5 bases at V and 1 base at J; junction bases unmatched: 4. CDR1 and CDR2 (germline): WSHSY, SAAADI. The CDR3 bases are TGCGCCAGCAGTTACCGGACAGGGGGGAACACTGAAGCTTTCTTT. It translates to CASSYRTGGNTEAFF.